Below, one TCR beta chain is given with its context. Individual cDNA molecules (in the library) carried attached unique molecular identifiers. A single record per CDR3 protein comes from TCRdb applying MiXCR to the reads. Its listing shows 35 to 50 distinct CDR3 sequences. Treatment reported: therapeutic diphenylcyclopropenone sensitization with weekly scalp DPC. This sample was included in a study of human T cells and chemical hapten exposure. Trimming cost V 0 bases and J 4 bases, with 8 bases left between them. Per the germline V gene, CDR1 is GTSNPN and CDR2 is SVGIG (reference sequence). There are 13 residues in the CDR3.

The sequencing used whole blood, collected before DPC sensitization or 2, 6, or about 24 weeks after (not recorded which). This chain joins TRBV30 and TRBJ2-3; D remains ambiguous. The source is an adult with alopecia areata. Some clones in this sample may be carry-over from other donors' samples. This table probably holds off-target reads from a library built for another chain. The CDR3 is CAWSVRVPDTQYF. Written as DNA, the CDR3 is TGTGCCTGGAGTGTAAGGGTTCCAGATACGCAGTATTTT.